This T cell receptor beta chain was recorded in a study of Ad26.COV2.S vaccination and SARS-CoV-2 variants. Study-level background: Donor joined the COV1001 Ad26.COV2.S trial arm.

As for treatment: some 20 received Ad26.COV2.S at low or high dose, single or two shots; several received placebo; per-sample allocation not given. At day 63 after the first vaccine or placebo injection, samples were drawn. The donor's status was that of an adult aged 18-55 years in Boston. Trimming removed 0 bases at V and 6 bases at J, with 6 bases between. CDR3 size: 13 residues. Germline V gene data show CDR1 as SGDLS and CDR2 as YYNGEE. Using immunoSEQ multiplex PCR, the repertoire was profiled, and TCRdb retains in-frame clones only, with some absent. The sample contains hundreds of thousands of clones, 85% to 90% of which appear only once.

This specimen consisted of peripheral blood, obtained in a trial of Ad26.COV2.S vaccine versus placebo. This TCR came from a person aged 18-65 years who received the Ad26.COV2.S COVID-19 vaccine or a placebo. The J gene is TRBJ1-4, the V gene TRBV9; D unresolved. The CDR3 loop is CASSVGPDEKLFF. CDR3 nucleotide sequence: TGTGCCAGCAGCGTAGGGCCAGATGAAAAACTGTTTTTT.